This is a list of T cell receptor beta chains from one sample in a study of monozygotic twins with inflammatory bowel disease. TCRdb reprocessed the 5' RACE reads, keeping one entry per CDR3 protein, no DNA. The sample table sets out more than 95,000 distinct CDR3 sequences. Sequencing was carried out using blood. These receptor sequences come from a human donor with ulcerative colitis or Crohn's disease, or a healthy co-twin of an affected twin (not recorded which). CDR3s include the opening cysteine and the closing phenylalanine or tryptophan.

TRBJ2-7 TRBV20-1 CSARVQASGYSYEQYF
TRBJ2-7 TRBV7-2 CASSLVPQAAEQYF
TRBJ2-5 TRBV7-6 CASSYAWETQYF
TRBJ1-2 TRBV28 CASSEGTSYGYTF
TRBJ2-1 TRBV28 CASSLVEYNEQFF
TRBJ1-1 TRBV9 CASSGDAGRTEAFF
TRBJ2-2 TRBV27 CASKSLAVKAGELFF
TRBJ2-7 TRBV18 CASSPIVSSVRYEQYF
TRBJ2-2 TRBV10-3 CAISESMDTGELFF
TRBJ2-1 TRBV5-1 CASSLLTGTSVGEQFF
TRBJ2-1 TRBV29-1 CSVGKRERGNEQFF
TRBJ2-5 TRBV3-1 CASSQREPDRGETQYF
TRBJ2-1 TRBV4-1 CASQQTSGRSYEQFF
TRBJ1-2 TRBV29-1 CSADRVAGYTF
TRBJ2-7 TRBV20-1 CSAVPGQGVEEQYF
TRBJ2-5 TRBV9 CASSVGSGRGLYQETQYF
TRBJ2-5 TRBV5-1 CASSLETARQETQYF
TRBJ2-1 TRBV4-3 CASSQETDPFSPQFF
TRBJ2-1 TRBV5-1 CASSGLGIAGGGEQFF
TRBJ1-1 TRBV7-2 CASRGGRVGTEAFF
TRBJ2-1 TRBV5-1 CASSSTGGPQFF
TRBJ2-2 TRBV11-2 CASSFGGQGKFPHSNTGELFF
TRBJ1-5 TRBV20-1 CSASLPVEGNQPQHF
TRBJ1-1 TRBV7-2 CASSESQGGAFF
TRBJ1-1 TRBV6-1 CASRREGSVNTEAFF
TRBJ2-7 TRBV20-1 CSGTGNSYEQYF
TRBJ2-4 TRBV30 CAWSEAGMGKNIQYF
TRBJ2-5 TRBV20-1 CSASPRQGDLETQYF